This T cell receptor beta chain was profiled in a study of blood T cell repertoires in COVID-19. The CDR3 covers 15 residues. V lost 4 bases, J lost 5 bases, and 7 bases stayed unmatched. From germline, CDR1 is ENHRY and CDR2 SYGVKD. As processed by the authors: Scientists estimated how many nucleated cells there were by amplifying reference gene primers. Only in-frame clones appear in the TCRdb table, and some are missing; sequencing was by immunoSEQ multiplex PCR. Clone size and V and J calls were adopted from that table, with D and trimming inferred from the DNA. Among about 310,000 clones listed, roughly 90% were seen once.

Sequences were obtained from PBMCs or T cells enriched from blood (not recorded which). The V and J genes are TRBV10-3 and TRBJ1-1; 10 nucleotides line up with TRBD1. The receptor comes from a woman aged 18 to 35 who had recovered from COVID-19. The CDR3 coding sequence is TGTGCCATCAGTGGCGCCGGGACAGGGGATACTGAAGCTTTCTTT. This sequence encodes CAISGAGTGDTEAFF.